This T cell receptor beta chain originates from a study of cytomegalovirus exposure and HLA in healthy donors. The CDR3 loop spans 16 amino acids. CDR1 and CDR2 from the germline V gene are LNHDA and SQIVND (reference sequence). The junction had 7 bases not matched to a gene; V was cut back by 7 bases and J by 0 bases. The study ran its PCR with 60 Vbeta and 13 Jbeta primers. Sequencing used immunoSEQ multiplex PCR; TCRdb keeps in-frame clones, though not all of them. This table has under 250,000 clones, roughly 82% appearing once. Comments on this clone: No antigen is known for it.

General study results and limits: Sequencing depth roughly uniform across donors was assumed in presence/absence analyses. V- and J-gene trimming of TCR beta was linked (in a later analysis) to a missense DCLRE1C variant. In a later analysis, HLA-associated beta chains showed higher expansion and lower generation probabilities than comparable chains.

Material: PBMCs. The chain is built from TRBV19 and TRBJ2-3; 10 positions match TRBD2. This TCR was sampled from a man between 40 and 49 years old in good health and CMV-seropositive. CDR3 coding DNA: TGTGCCAGTACTAGCGGGAGAGGGGGGAGCACAGATACGCAGTATTTT. It codes for CASTSGRGGSTDTQYF.